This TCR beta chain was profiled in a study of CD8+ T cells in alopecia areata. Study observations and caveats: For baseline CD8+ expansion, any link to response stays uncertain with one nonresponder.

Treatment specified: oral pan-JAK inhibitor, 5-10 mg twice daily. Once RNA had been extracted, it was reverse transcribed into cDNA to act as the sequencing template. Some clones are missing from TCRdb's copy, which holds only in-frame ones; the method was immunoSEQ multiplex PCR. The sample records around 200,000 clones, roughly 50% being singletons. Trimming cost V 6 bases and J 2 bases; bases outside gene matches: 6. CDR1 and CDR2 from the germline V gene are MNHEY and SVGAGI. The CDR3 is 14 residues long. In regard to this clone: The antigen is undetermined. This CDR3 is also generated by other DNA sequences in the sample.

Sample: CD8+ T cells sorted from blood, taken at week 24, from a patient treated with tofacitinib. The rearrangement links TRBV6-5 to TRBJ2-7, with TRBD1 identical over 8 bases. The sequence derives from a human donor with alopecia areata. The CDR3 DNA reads TGTGCCAGCAGCCCTGGACAGGGAACCTACGAGCAGTACTTC. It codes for CASSPGQGTYEQYF.